This entry lists 4 T cell receptor beta chains sequenced from one sample in a study of T-cell reconstitution after alpha-beta-depleted transplantation in children. Unique molecular identifiers were used in preparing the TCRbeta library. Via MiXCR, TCRdb re-called the PCR reads, giving one row per CDR3 protein. Among over 100,000 distinct CDR3 sequences listed, 6% were seen once. The specimen was PBMCs, mostly from graft donor cells, collected 60 days after TCRalphabeta/CD19-depleted stem cell transplant. The receptors stem from a female patient between 2 and 15 years old who had a stem cell transplant for Fanconi anemia, so the T cells may come from the graft donor.

This chain links TRBV5-1 with TRBJ2-6, with TRBD2 as a possible D gene (6 bases). This CDR3 is 17 amino acids long. Germline values: CDR1 SGHRS, CDR2 YFSETQ. Trimming left V 4 bases short and J 0 bases short, with 14 bases between. CDR3: CASSAGPPSSGANVLTF. For the CDR3, the DNA is TGCGCCAGCAGCGCGGGACCCCCGAGCTCTGGGGCCAACGTCCTGACTTTC. The variable domain in full, completed from reference TRBV5-1 and TRBJ2-6, reads KAGVTQTPRYLIKTRGQQVTLSCSPISGHRSVSWYQQTPGQGLQFLFEYFSETQRNKGNFPGRFSGRQFSNSRSEMNVSTLELGDSALYLCASSAGPPSSGANVLTFGAGSRLTVL.

This clonotype occurred many times. The V gene is TRBV10-2, the J gene TRBJ2-7; 8 nucleotides match TRBD2. J was trimmed by 3 bases and V by 3 bases; bases with no gene match: 4. CDR1 is WSHSY, CDR2 SAAADI, per germline. This CDR3 region has 14 residues. The CDR3 is CASSDMRGDYEQYF. The DNA for the CDR3 is TGCGCCAGCAGTGATATGCGGGGGGACTACGAGCAGTACTTC.

The V gene is TRBV6-5, the J gene TRBJ2-6; D is uncertain. CDR3 length: 16 residues. Deletions cut 0 bases from V and 0 bases from J, with 6 bases between. Germline assignment: CDR1 MNHEY and CDR2 SVGAGI. The CDR3 DNA reads as TGTGCCAGCAGTTACTCGACCAGCTCTGGGGCCAACGTCCTGACTTTC. Translated: CASSYSTSSGANVLTF.

This clonotype was observed at least ten times. This chain uses TRBV7-6 with TRBJ2-3; the match to TRBD2 covers 9 bases. The CDR3 has 16 amino acids. Germline trimming cut 2 bases from V and 4 bases from J; bases unmatched to any gene: 7. Germline V lookup: CDR1 SGHVS, CDR2 FNYEAQ. CDR3 sequence: CASSLYSSGIADTQYF. The CDR3 DNA sequence: TGTGCCAGCAGCTTATATTCTAGCGGGATCGCAGATACGCAGTATTTT.